This record concerns one T cell receptor beta chain sequence. With 2 bases removed from V and 9 bases from J, the gap between germline ends came to 9 bases. Germline V CDR1 and CDR2: SGHRS, YFSETQ. The CDR3 spans 12 residues. The table came from immunoSEQ multiplex PCR; TCRdb's copy has only in-frame clones and leaves some out. The sample lists about 190,000 clones; approximately 92% were seen once. These data belong to a study of T cell responses to AZD1222 COVID-19 vaccine. The sample consisted of peripheral blood, taken on day 0 of AZD1222 vaccination. This TCR was recovered from an adult in good health. This chain connects TRBV5-1 to TRBJ2-1, with a tentative D call TRBD1 (6 bases). CDR3 bases: TGCGCCAGCAGCTTTGCAGGGGTTGAGCAGTTCTTC. Protein: CASSFAGVEQFF.